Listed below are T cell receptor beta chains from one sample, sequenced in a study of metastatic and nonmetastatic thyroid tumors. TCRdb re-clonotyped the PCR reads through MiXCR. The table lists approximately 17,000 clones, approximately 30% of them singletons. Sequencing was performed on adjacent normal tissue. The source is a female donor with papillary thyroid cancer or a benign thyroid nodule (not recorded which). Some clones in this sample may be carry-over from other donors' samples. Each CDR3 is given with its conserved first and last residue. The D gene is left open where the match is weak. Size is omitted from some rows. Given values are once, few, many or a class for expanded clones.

CASSLRTGYMNTEAFF,TGTGCCAGCAGCTTACGGACAGGTTACATGAACACTGAAGCTTTCTTT,TRBJ1-1,medium-sized,TRBV5-5,TRBD1
CASSQLHPGVGAGYTF,TGTGCCAGCAGCCAACTCCATCCCGGAGTGGGGGCTGGCTACACCTTC,TRBJ1-2,NA,TRBV2,NA
CASRSGRGYSPLHF,TGTGCCAGCAGATCCGGGAGGGGTTATTCACCCCTCCACTTT,TRBJ1-6,NA,TRBV28,NA
CASSTPYEQYF,TGTGCCAGCAGCACCCCCTACGAGCAGTACTTC,TRBJ2-7,NA,TRBV3-1,NA
CASSSGLAGGNEQFF,TGTGCCAGCAGCTCGGGACTAGCGGGAGGTAATGAGCAGTTCTTC,TRBJ2-1,NA,TRBV11-2,TRBD2
CASSELLSYEQYF,TGTGCCAGCAGTGAGCTACTTTCCTACGAGCAGTACTTC,TRBJ2-7,many,TRBV6-1,NA
CASSKGLAGDGTGELFF,TGTGCCAGCAGCAAGGGGCTAGCGGGAGATGGTACCGGGGAGCTGTTTTTT,TRBJ2-2,NA,TRBV11-2,TRBD2
CASTRDGGTGELFF,TGTGCCTCCACCCGGGACGGAGGGACCGGGGAGCTGTTTTTT,TRBJ2-2,many,TRBV30,NA
CAISESGGANYGYTF,TGTGCCATCAGTGAGTCCGGTGGGGCTAACTATGGCTACACCTTC,TRBJ1-2,NA,TRBV10-3,NA
CASSPGTSLSTDTQYF,TGTGCCAGCAGCCCCGGGACTAGCCTCAGCACAGATACACAGTATTTT,TRBJ2-3,NA,TRBV6-1,TRBD2
CATSSGLGAGELFF,TGTGCCACCAGTAGCGGCCTAGGGGCCGGGGAGCTGTTTTTT,TRBJ2-2,large,TRBV24-1,NA
CASSVVPLASTGELFF,TGTGCCAGCAGCGTAGTCCCCCTAGCGAGCACCGGGGAGCTGTTTTTT,TRBJ2-2,NA,TRBV9,NA
CASSAEVWHTF,TGTGCCAGCAGTGCTGAGGTTTGGCACACCTTC,TRBJ1-2,NA,TRBV2,NA
CSVEDGRNTEAFF,TGCAGCGTTGAGGACGGAAGGAACACTGAAGCTTTCTTT,TRBJ1-1,NA,TRBV29-1,NA
CSARAPSGGFYEQYF,TGCAGTGCCCGTGCCCCTAGCGGGGGTTTCTACGAGCAGTACTTC,TRBJ2-7,many,TRBV20-1,TRBD2
CASSRSTGLAGVSDTQYF,TGTGCCAGCAGCCGAAGTACTGGACTAGCGGGAGTATCGGATACGCAGTATTTT,TRBJ2-3,NA,TRBV11-2,TRBD2
CASSYTRTGGETQYF,TGTGCCAGCAGTTACACTCGGACAGGGGGGGAGACCCAGTACTTC,TRBJ2-5,NA,TRBV6-5,TRBD1
CAISTPAGSGYTF,TGTGCCATCAGTACCCCGGCAGGAAGTGGCTACACCTTC,TRBJ1-2,few,TRBV10-3,NA
CASSQAPGQGLYEQYF,TGCGCCAGCAGCCAAGCACCGGGACAGGGTTTGTACGAGCAGTACTTC,TRBJ2-7,NA,TRBV4-1,TRBD1
CASSARPTSGLTDTQYF,TGTGCCAGCAGTGCCCGCCCAACTAGCGGACTCACAGATACGCAGTATTTT,TRBJ2-3,NA,TRBV6-1,TRBD2
CASSHGQGGWEQYF,TGTGCCAGCAGCCATGGACAGGGTGGTTGGGAGCAGTACTTC,TRBJ2-7,NA,TRBV5-4,TRBD1
CASSFKLTSGDYNEQFF,TGTGCCAGCAGTTTTAAACTCACTAGCGGTGATTACAATGAGCAGTTCTTC,TRBJ2-1,many,TRBV28,TRBD2
CASGLVPSDGYTF,TGTGCTAGTGGTTTGGTCCCGAGCGATGGCTACACCTTC,TRBJ1-2,few,TRBV12-5,NA
CASRYNLAGGRNEQFF,TGTGCCAGCAGGTACAATCTAGCGGGAGGTAGGAATGAGCAGTTCTTC,TRBJ2-1,few,TRBV6-1,TRBD2
CASSLGLGGLNEKLFF,TGTGCCAGCAGTTTAGGGTTGGGGGGGCTTAATGAAAAACTGTTTTTT,TRBJ1-4,NA,TRBV28,NA
CSASPDYYNEQFF,TGCAGTGCTAGTCCGGACTACTACAATGAGCAGTTCTTC,TRBJ2-1,NA,TRBV20-1,NA
CASSLDRSGEQLF,TGTGCCAGCAGCTTGGATCGGAGCGGTGAGCAGCTCTTC,TRBJ2-1,once,TRBV7-3,NA
CSARSIIAGINYNEQFF,TGCAGTGCTAGGAGTATCATAGCGGGCATCAACTACAATGAGCAGTTCTTC,TRBJ2-1,NA,TRBV20-1,TRBD2
CANSLELGQGTNTIYF,TGCGCCAACAGCTTGGAATTGGGACAGGGGACCAACACCATATATTTT,TRBJ1-3,NA,TRBV5-1,TRBD1
CASSLADQETQYF,TGTGCCAGCAGCCTAGCGGACCAAGAGACCCAGTACTTC,TRBJ2-5,medium-sized,TRBV28,TRBD2
CASRLGNLYGYTF,TGTGCCAGCAGACTTGGCAACCTCTATGGCTACACCTTC,TRBJ1-2,NA,TRBV6-1,NA
CASSRAGLQPQHF,TGTGCCAGCAGCCGTGCAGGCCTCCAGCCCCAGCATTTT,TRBJ1-5,NA,TRBV7-6,NA
CASRGLAGVGETQYF,TGTGCCAGCAGGGGTCTAGCGGGAGTCGGGGAGACCCAGTACTTC,TRBJ2-5,few,TRBV6-1,TRBD2
CAWSAGRQTQYF,TGTGCCTGGAGTGCCGGCCGACAGACCCAGTACTTC,TRBJ2-5,NA,TRBV30,NA
CASSLWGGLAKNIQYF,TGTGCCAGCAGTTTATGGGGAGGACTAGCCAAAAACATTCAGTACTTC,TRBJ2-4,few,TRBV27,NA
CASSEYDRPNTEAFF,TGTGCCAGCAGTGAATATGACAGACCGAACACTGAAGCTTTCTTT,TRBJ1-1,many,TRBV6-1,NA
CASSLEGEQPQHF,TGTGCCAGCAGCTTAGAAGGGGAGCAGCCCCAGCATTTT,TRBJ1-5,NA,TRBV7-2,NA
CASKAQGADSPLHF,TGTGCCAGCAAGGCCCAGGGGGCGGATTCACCCCTCCACTTT,TRBJ1-6,few,TRBV27,TRBD1
CSARREGVLGTDTQYF,TGCAGTGCTAGACGGGAGGGCGTATTAGGGACAGATACGCAGTATTTT,TRBJ2-3,NA,TRBV20-1,TRBD2
CAWSGEASWSTDTQYF,TGTGCCTGGAGTGGAGAGGCTAGCTGGTCCACAGATACGCAGTATTTT,TRBJ2-3,once,TRBV30,NA
CASSVVSGTHYNEQFF,TGTGCCAGCAGCGTGGTATCCGGGACTCACTACAATGAGCAGTTCTTC,TRBJ2-1,NA,TRBV11-2,NA
CASSPRQATYNSPLHF,TGTGCCAGCAGCCCGCGACAGGCCACTTATAATTCACCCCTCCACTTT,TRBJ1-6,few,TRBV11-3,NA
CSAGNWDQPQHF,TGCAGTGCTGGGAATTGGGATCAGCCCCAGCATTTT,TRBJ1-5,NA,TRBV20-1,NA
CAEGGSYNSPLHF,TGTGCCGAAGGGGGGTCCTATAATTCACCCCTCCACTTT,TRBJ1-6,few,TRBV6-4,NA
CAISGTANYGYTF,TGTGCCATCAGTGGGACAGCCAACTATGGCTACACCTTC,TRBJ1-2,medium-sized,TRBV10-3,NA
CATSSRDRDANTIYF,TGTGCCACCAGCAGCCGGGACAGGGACGCAAACACCATATATTTT,TRBJ1-3,few,TRBV15,TRBD1
CASSEGQGFYEQYF,TGCGCCAGCAGCGAGGGACAGGGGTTTTACGAGCAGTACTTC,TRBJ2-7,NA,TRBV5-1,TRBD1
CASSIRTSGTYEQYF,TGTGCCAGCAGCATACGGACTAGCGGCACCTACGAGCAGTACTTC,TRBJ2-7,few,TRBV6-1,TRBD2
CASSLSAGTDEQFF,TGCGCCAGCAGCTTGTCAGCCGGGACGGATGAGCAGTTCTTC,TRBJ2-1,NA,TRBV5-1,NA
CASGPGPNYGYTF,TGTGCCAGTGGGCCCGGGCCAAACTATGGCTACACCTTC,TRBJ1-2,NA,TRBV6-1,NA
CASSFSNRREQYF,TGTGCCAGCAGTTTCTCCAACAGACGAGAGCAGTACTTC,TRBJ2-7,NA,TRBV12-3/TRBV12-4,NA
CASSRNIGGVVYEQYF,TGCGCCAGCAGCCGGAATATTGGGGGCGTCGTTTACGAGCAGTACTTC,TRBJ2-7,NA,TRBV5-1,NA
CASSVVAGGPLENEQFF,TGTGCCAGCAGCGTAGTAGCGGGAGGACCTTTGGAGAATGAGCAGTTCTTC,TRBJ2-1,large,TRBV9,TRBD2
CASSLVPGIIEAFF,TGTGCCAGCAGCTTAGTCCCCGGGATAATTGAAGCTTTCTTT,TRBJ1-1,NA,TRBV7-9,NA
CAGGGIGSSGDTQYF,TGTGCCGGAGGAGGGATCGGGAGTAGTGGAGATACGCAGTATTTT,TRBJ2-3,few,TRBV6-1,NA
CASSLQGAGEQYF,TGTGCCAGCAGTCTACAGGGGGCGGGCGAGCAGTACTTC,TRBJ2-7,few,TRBV27,TRBD1
CAGAVGAGTDTQYF,TGTGCCGGGGCAGTGGGGGCGGGGACAGATACGCAGTATTTT,TRBJ2-3,NA,TRBV12-3/TRBV12-4,NA
CSAVDRFSNQPQHF,TGCAGTGCTGTAGACAGGTTTAGCAATCAGCCCCAGCATTTT,TRBJ1-5,NA,TRBV20-1,NA